The 17 T cell receptor beta chains listed next were all sequenced from one sample in a study of blood T cell repertoires in COVID-19. Only in-frame clones appear in the TCRdb table, and some are missing; sequencing was by immunoSEQ multiplex PCR. The sample consists of about 63,000 clones, about nine tenths of them appearing once. The sample taken for sequencing was peripheral blood. These receptors originate from a middle-aged man with active COVID-19.

This clone was recorded once. This chain links TRBV7-2 with TRBJ2-5, with 10 nucleotides matching TRBD2. Unmatched junction bases numbered 10, after V lost 0 bases and J lost 3 bases. The CDR3 is 18 residues long. Germline V gene sequence: CDR1 SGHTA, CDR2 FQGNSA. In nucleotides, the CDR3 is TGTGCCAGCAGCTTAGCGTTTTTCGGACTAGCGGAAGAAGAGACCCAGTACTTC. Translating gives CASSLAFFGLAEEETQYF.

The rearrangement uses TRBV28 and TRBJ2-1; D gene uncertain. The CDR3 has 14 residues. The germline V and J ends were trimmed by 6 bases and 6 bases, with 15 bases remaining between them. Germline CDR1 reads MDHEN; CDR2 reads SYDVKM. CDR3 nucleotides: TGTGCCAGCAGCCCGGTCTTGCCCCCCAATGAGCAGTTCTTC. Translation gives CASSPVLPPNEQFF.

The chain has TRBV12-3 or TRBV12-4 and TRBJ2-7; weak D call: TRBD1 (6 bases). The CDR3 runs 12 residues. Trimming pared 5 bases from V and 6 bases from J, leaving 11 bases between. CDR3 sequence: CASSDYRVEQYF. The CDR3 bases are TGTGCCAGCAGTGACTACAGGGTCGAGCAGTACTTC.

This chain links TRBV4-1 with TRBJ1-1; TRBD1 is a possible D gene (6 bases). This CDR3 spans 15 amino acids. Per the germline V gene, CDR1 is MGHRA and CDR2 is YSYEKL. V lost 2 bases, J lost 1 base, and 11 bases lay in between. The DNA of the CDR3 is TGCGCCAGCAGCCAACCGGACAGCTGGAACACTGAAGCTTTCTTT. Its protein product is CASSQPDSWNTEAFF.

This clone came up a few times. The CDR3 bases are TGTGCCAGCTCACCACAGGGTAGCGGGAGGGCCAATGAGCAGTTCTTC. Its protein product is CASSPQGSGRANEQFF. This sequence joins TRBV18 and TRBJ2-1; 11 bases agree with TRBD2. With 1 base clipped from V and 6 bases from J, the junction kept 5 bases outside the gene matches. This CDR3 spans 16 amino acids. The germline CDR1 and CDR2 sequences are KGHSH and LQKENI. Looking up the rest from reference TRBV18 and TRBJ2-1 gives the full variable domain: NAGVMQNPRHLVRRRGQEARLRCSPMKGHSHVYWYRQLPEEGLKFMVYLQKENIIDESGMPKERFSAEFPKEGPSILRIQQVVRGDSAAYFCASSPQGSGRANEQFFGPGTRLTVL.

J is TRBJ2-5 and V is TRBV28; D gene uncertain. The germline gives CDR1 MDHEN, CDR2 SYDVKM. V was pared by 5 bases and J by 3 bases, with 4 bases between. CDR3 length equals 11 residues. As DNA, the CDR3 is TGTGCCAGCAGTCGAGAAGAGACCCAGTACTTC. Translating gives CASSREETQYF.

This chain's CDR3 is CASSQDPQPGYNEQFF. The CDR3, as DNA: TGCGCCAGCAGCCAAGATCCCCAGCCGGGCTACAATGAGCAGTTCTTC. This chain connects TRBV4-3 to TRBJ2-1; D gene ambiguous. The CDR3 extends over 16 amino acids. Between the trimmed V and J ends, which lost 0 bases and 3 bases, there was a span of 12 bases. CDR1 and CDR2 from the germline V gene are LGHNA and YSLEER.

The gene calls are TRBV15 and TRBJ2-1, with D unclear. V gave up 11 bases and J gave up 0 bases, with 11 bases separating them. The germline V gene encodes CDR1 LNHNV and CDR2 YYDKDF (reference sequence). The length of the CDR3 is 13 residues. The DNA for the CDR3 is TGTGCCGTCTCCAGTGTCTCCTACAATGAGCAGTTCTTC. Its protein product is CAVSSVSYNEQFF.

This rearrangement joins TRBV10-3 to TRBJ1-5, with 11 bases identical to TRBD1. From germline, CDR1 is ENHRY and CDR2 SYGVKD. The J segment lost 1 base and the V segment lost 9 bases, leaving 5 bases of the junction unmatched. The CDR3 extends over 15 amino acids. The CDR3 here is CAIGTGGLSNQPQHF. The DNA of the CDR3 is TGTGCCATTGGGACAGGGGGTTTAAGCAATCAGCCCCAGCATTTT.

The CDR3 region has the DNA TGTGCCAGCAGCTTAGCGTATTCTAGCAGGGGACGGAATGAGCAGTTCTTC. Its translation: CASSLAYSSRGRNEQFF. V usage is TRBV7-6 and J usage is TRBJ2-1; D is possibly TRBD1 (6 bases). With 0 bases removed from V and 7 bases from J, the gap between germline ends came to 19 bases. Germline CDR1 SGHVS, CDR2 FNYEAQ. This CDR3 is built from 17 residues.

The count of this clone is one. This chain joins TRBV20-1 and TRBJ2-7; D call uncertain. The CDR3 spans 11 residues. The ends were cut back, 0 bases at V and 6 bases at J, with 6 bases in the middle. The germline gives CDR1 DFQATT, CDR2 SNEGSKA (reference sequence). This CDR3 is CSARDNSEQYF. The CDR3 DNA sequence: TGCAGTGCTAGAGATAACAGCGAGCAGTACTTC.

This chain links TRBV27 with TRBJ2-7, with D perhaps TRBD1 (5 bases). The V end lost 5 bases, the J end lost 2 bases, and 13 bases lay between the germline ends. The germline V gene has CDR1 MNHEY and CDR2 SMNVEV (reference sequence). The CDR3 has 14 residues. The CDR3 loop reads CASSRTQRTYEQYF. CDR3 nucleotides: TGTGCCAGCAGTCGGACACAAAGAACCTACGAGCAGTACTTC.

The rearrangement links TRBV5-4 to TRBJ1-3; 7 positions agree with TRBD1. This CDR3 is 15 amino acids long. Trimming cost V 4 bases and J 4 bases; bases outside gene matches: 8. Germline assignment: CDR1 SGHNT and CDR2 YYREEE (reference sequence). The CDR3 loop is CASSDDRARGNTIYF. DNA for the CDR3: TGTGCCAGCAGCGATGACAGGGCTAGGGGAAACACCATATATTTT.

V gene TRBV12-3 or TRBV12-4 combines with J gene TRBJ1-1; D is perhaps TRBD1 (5 bases). CDR3 length equals 13 residues. V lost 6 bases and J 5 bases, leaving 13 bases between the germline ends. This CDR3 is CASSRAGGTEAFF. CDR3 sequence (DNA): TGTGCCAGCAGCCGCGCCGGGGGGACTGAAGCTTTCTTT.

The chain carries TRBV7-2 and TRBJ1-1; D is uncertain. Germline loops: CDR1 SGHTA, CDR2 FQGNSA. This CDR3 is built from 13 residues. Trimming removed 2 bases at V and 4 bases at J, with 8 bases between. The CDR3 protein is CASSLLGGTEAFF. Written as DNA, the CDR3 is TGTGCCAGCAGCTTATTAGGCGGCACTGAAGCTTTCTTT.

As for this clone: Relative to the germline gene, one junction end is altered; a read error may explain this. V is TRBV5-8 and J is TRBJ2-7, with 8 nucleotides matching TRBD2. Germline CDR1 reads SGHTS; CDR2 reads YDEGEE. The length of the CDR3 is 12 residues. The CDR3 bases are TGTGCCAGCAGCCTCTCGGGACTAGACTCAAACTTC. Protein product: CASSLSGLDSNF.

The J gene is TRBJ1-1, the V gene TRBV7-2, with 7 positions matching TRBD1. The CDR3 consists of 15 residues. CDR1 and CDR2 (germline): SGHTA, FQGNSA. With 5 bases clipped from V and 4 bases from J, the junction kept 10 bases outside the gene matches. Written as DNA, the CDR3 is TGTGCCAGCAGCCCAAGGGACAGCCGGGGCACTGAAGCTTTCTTT. Amino acids: CASSPRDSRGTEAFF.